The 21 T cell receptor beta chains reported below all come from one sample, sequenced in a study of blood T cell repertoires in COVID-19. Repertoires were generated with immunoSEQ multiplex PCR, while TCRdb's copy carries only in-frame clones and drops some. The table shows under 400,000 clones, with around nine tenths occurring only once. Sequenced material: peripheral blood. The receptors stem from a woman aged 60 to 75 with COVID-19, enrolled during active disease.

The chain is built from TRBV6-5 and TRBJ1-4; TRBD1 might be the D (6 bases). CDR3 length: 16 amino acids. Germline assignment: CDR1 MNHEY and CDR2 SVGAGI. V dropped 4 bases and J dropped 7 bases, with 19 bases sitting between them. The chain's CDR3 is CASSSNWGGLVEKLFF. The CDR3 DNA sequence: TGTGCCAGCAGTTCTAACTGGGGGGGGCTTGTTGAAAAACTGTTTTTT.

The chain has TRBV6-6 and TRBJ1-1; D possibly corresponds to TRBD1 (5 bases). The germline CDR1 and CDR2 sequences are MNHNY and SVGAGI (reference sequence). Trimming pared 4 bases from V and 3 bases from J, leaving 18 bases between. The CDR3 runs to 16 residues. The CDR3 DNA follows: TGTGCCAGCAGTTGGGGGGTGGAGCGAGGTTACACTGAAGCTTTCTTT. Its protein is CASSWGVERGYTEAFF.

In this sample, this clone turned up once. The chain employs TRBV28 and TRBJ2-3, with 11 bases matching TRBD1. The CDR3 consists of 16 residues. The germline CDR1 and CDR2 sequences are MDHEN and SYDVKM. Unmatched junction bases numbered 6, after V lost 4 bases and J lost 3 bases. CDR3 DNA sequence: TGTGCCAGCAGTTACTCCGGACAGGGGGCTACAGATACGCAGTATTTT. Translation: CASSYSGQGATDTQYF.

The V gene is TRBV28, the J gene TRBJ1-2, with 9 bases aligning to TRBD1. Germline V lookup: CDR1 MDHEN, CDR2 SYDVKM. The CDR3 runs 14 residues. V dropped 3 bases and J dropped 8; count of bases not matched to a gene: 7. The DNA of the CDR3 is TGTGCCAGCAGTTTCGGGAACAGGGGGCAGGGCTACACCTTC. Translating it yields CASSFGNRGQGYTF.

The V call is TRBV4-1, the J call TRBJ2-2; 7 bases are a match to TRBD2. The V segment lost 4 bases and the J segment 9 bases; nucleotides outside the gene matches: 11. This CDR3 is 15 amino acids long. Germline-derived CDR1 and CDR2 are MGHRA and YSYEKL. CDR3 in DNA: TGCGCCAGCAGCCGGGATGATATGCGGGGGAGGGAGCTGTTTTTT. Residues: CASSRDDMRGRELFF.

V gene TRBV7-9 combines with J gene TRBJ1-1; tentative D call: TRBD1 (6 bases). Trimming shortened V by 5 bases and J by 1 base, and 11 bases separated the two germline ends. The CDR3 spans 14 residues. Germline loops: CDR1 SEHNR, CDR2 FQNEAQ (reference sequence). CDR3 region: CASSQDRRNTEAFF. CDR3 sequence (DNA): TGTGCCAGCAGCCAAGACAGGAGGAACACTGAAGCTTTCTTT.

The chain uses TRBV25-1 and TRBJ2-7; D may be TRBD2 (5 bases). Germline-derived CDR1 and CDR2 are MGHDK and SYGVNS. Trimming cost V 9 bases and J 7 bases, with 19 bases left between them. CDR3 length: 13 residues. The CDR3 reads CASSRAGGREQYF. The DNA for the CDR3 is TGTGCCAGTAGTCGGGCGGGTGGCAGGGAGCAGTACTTC.

With regard to this clone: Germline is not matched at one junction end, which may reflect a read error. The V gene is TRBV3-1 (or the pseudogene TRBV3-2), the J gene TRBJ1-2; possibly TRBD1 for D (6 bases). This CDR3 comprises 13 residues. Germline V gives CDR1 LGHDT, CDR2 YNNKEL (reference sequence). The CDR3 DNA reads TGTGCCAGCACCCAAGGGGCAGGGGAAGGCTACACCTTC. Protein sequence: CASTQGAGEGYTF.

The J gene is TRBJ2-1, the V gene TRBV3-1 (or the pseudogene TRBV3-2); TRBD1 agrees at 7 bases. Trimming removed 4 bases from V and 5 bases from J; junction bases left unmatched: 5. The CDR3 extends over 14 amino acids. The germline CDR1 and CDR2 sequences are LGHDT and YNNKEL (reference sequence). CDR3 region: CASSRPDRDNEQFF. The CDR3 nucleotides read TGTGCCAGCAGCCGCCCCGACAGGGACAATGAGCAGTTCTTC.

V and J are TRBV6-5 and TRBJ1-1, with 9 nucleotides matching TRBD1. Germline V gives CDR1 MNHEY, CDR2 SVGAGI. The ends lost 6 bases at V and 4 bases at J; junction bases unmatched: 3. This CDR3 spans 13 amino acids. The CDR3 loop reads CASRDRGSTEAFF. DNA for the CDR3: TGTGCCAGCAGGGACAGGGGTAGCACTGAAGCTTTCTTT.

In this sample, this clone turned up once. This chain connects TRBV20-1 to TRBJ1-6, with 10 bases aligning to TRBD1. CDR1 DFQATT and CDR2 SNEGSKA come from the germline V gene (reference sequence). V shed 3 bases, J shed 9 bases, and the junction held 5 bases outside the gene matches. CDR3 length: 14 amino acids. The CDR3 loop is CSASQGQGRSPLHF. The CDR3 DNA sequence: TGCAGTGCTAGTCAGGGACAGGGGCGTTCACCCCTCCACTTT.

V gene TRBV27 combines with J gene TRBJ2-7; no clear D. The germline V gene encodes CDR1 MNHEY and CDR2 SMNVEV (reference sequence). This CDR3 is built from 10 residues. V was pared by 11 bases and J by 4 bases, with 9 bases between. CDR3 in DNA: TGTGCCGGCCCCAATTACGAGCAGTACTTC. It is translated as CAGPNYEQYF.

This clone appeared a single time. V usage is TRBV20-1 and J usage is TRBJ1-2; TRBD1 agrees at 7 bases. The germline V gene has CDR1 DFQATT and CDR2 SNEGSKA (reference sequence). V was pared by 6 bases and J by 8 bases, with 6 bases of the junction left unmatched. The CDR3 contains 11 residues. The DNA of the CDR3 is TGCAGTGCGCAAAGACAGGGAGGCTACACCTTC. Protein: CSAQRQGGYTF.

The J gene is TRBJ2-4, the V gene TRBV7-2; D unresolved. The CDR3 extends over 13 amino acids. From germline, CDR1 is SGHTA and CDR2 FQGNSA. Trimming left V 1 base short and J 7 bases short, with 8 bases between. The CDR3 sequence: CASSLGSSNIQYF. As DNA, the CDR3 is TGTGCCAGCAGCTTAGGTTCCTCTAACATTCAGTACTTC.

The V and J genes are TRBV18 and TRBJ1-1; 7 bases agree with TRBD1. The CDR3 length is 17 residues. Germline V gene sequence: CDR1 KGHSH, CDR2 LQKENI. V lost 6 bases, J lost 0 bases, and 13 bases stayed unmatched. In DNA form, the CDR3 reads TGTGCCAGCTCTCTTTTAGGACAGGCTAAGATGAACACTGAAGCTTTCTTT. As protein: CASSLLGQAKMNTEAFF.

This chain connects TRBV9 to TRBJ2-5; TRBD2 aligns across 12 bases. Losses at the gene ends were 3 bases for V and 2 bases for J; bases not matched to a gene: 8. Germline lookup yields CDR1 SGDLS and CDR2 YYNGEE. The CDR3 runs 17 residues. CDR3 in amino acids: CASSASTSGGLQETQYF. CDR3 nucleotides: TGTGCCAGCAGCGCCTCGACTAGCGGGGGCCTACAAGAGACCCAGTACTTC.

This clone was detected a few times. This chain uses TRBV5-1 with TRBJ1-4, with 9 nucleotides matching TRBD1. The germline CDR1 and CDR2 sequences are SGHRS and YFSETQ. This CDR3 has 15 residues. Losses at the gene ends were 4 bases for V and 7 bases for J; bases not matched to a gene: 8. The CDR3 DNA follows: TGCGCCAGCAGCGAACAGGGGGCTTTTTTTGAAAAACTGTTTTTT. As protein: CASSEQGAFFEKLFF. Full variable domain (outside the CDR3, taken from reference TRBV5-1 and TRBJ1-4): KAGVTQTPRYLIKTRGQQVTLSCSPISGHRSVSWYQQTPGQGLQFLFEYFSETQRNKGNFPGRFSGRQFSNSRSEMNVSTLELGDSALYLCASSEQGAFFEKLFFGSGTQLSVL.

This clone was seen a few times. The chain recombines TRBV5-1 with TRBJ2-4; 10 bases map to TRBD1. The trim removed 0 bases at V and 8 bases at J, leaving 2 bases unmatched. The length of the CDR3 is 14 residues. Germline values: CDR1 SGHRS, CDR2 YFSETQ. In DNA form, the CDR3 reads TGCGCCAGCAGCTTGGGACAGGGGGCGGACATTCAGTACTTC. It specifies CASSLGQGADIQYF.

The count of this clone is one. This sequence joins TRBV6-1 and TRBJ1-2; 9 bases are shared with TRBD1. The CDR3 is 15 amino acids. Trimming took 1 base from V and 5 from J; bases not matched to a gene: 5. From germline, CDR1 is MNHNS and CDR2 SASEGT. The DNA for the CDR3 is TGTGCCAGCAGTGAAGACGGGACAGGGAGTTATGGCTACACCTTC. It translates to CASSEDGTGSYGYTF.

This rearrangement joins TRBV10-1 to TRBJ2-7; unclear D gene. The CDR3 is 13 amino acids. V lost 6 bases, J lost 1 base, and 10 bases lay in between. The germline V gene encodes CDR1 WNHNN and CDR2 SYGVQD (reference sequence). DNA for the CDR3: TGCGCCAGCAGCGACACCCCATCCTACGAGCAGTACTTC. It specifies CASSDTPSYEQYF.

The chain links TRBV6-6 to TRBJ1-3; TRBD1 might be the D (6 bases). The V gene lost 6 bases and the J gene lost 2 bases, with 14 bases spanning the gap. Germline V CDR1 and CDR2: MNHNY, SVGAGI (reference sequence). This CDR3 spans 15 amino acids. The CDR3: CASSRGALPGNTIYF. The CDR3 DNA sequence: TGTGCCAGCAGCCGGGGGGCGCTCCCTGGAAACACCATATATTTT.